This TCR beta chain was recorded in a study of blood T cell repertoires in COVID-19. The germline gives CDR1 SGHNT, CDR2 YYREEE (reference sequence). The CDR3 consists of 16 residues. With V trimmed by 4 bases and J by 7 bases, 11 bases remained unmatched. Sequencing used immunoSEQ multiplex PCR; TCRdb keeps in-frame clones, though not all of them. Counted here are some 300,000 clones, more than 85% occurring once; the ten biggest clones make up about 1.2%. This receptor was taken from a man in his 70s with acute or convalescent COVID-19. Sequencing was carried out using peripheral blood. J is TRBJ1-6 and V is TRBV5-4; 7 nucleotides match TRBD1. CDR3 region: CASSAARGQPNSPLHF. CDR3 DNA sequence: TGTGCCAGCAGCGCCGCGAGGGGACAGCCCAATTCACCCCTCCACTTT.